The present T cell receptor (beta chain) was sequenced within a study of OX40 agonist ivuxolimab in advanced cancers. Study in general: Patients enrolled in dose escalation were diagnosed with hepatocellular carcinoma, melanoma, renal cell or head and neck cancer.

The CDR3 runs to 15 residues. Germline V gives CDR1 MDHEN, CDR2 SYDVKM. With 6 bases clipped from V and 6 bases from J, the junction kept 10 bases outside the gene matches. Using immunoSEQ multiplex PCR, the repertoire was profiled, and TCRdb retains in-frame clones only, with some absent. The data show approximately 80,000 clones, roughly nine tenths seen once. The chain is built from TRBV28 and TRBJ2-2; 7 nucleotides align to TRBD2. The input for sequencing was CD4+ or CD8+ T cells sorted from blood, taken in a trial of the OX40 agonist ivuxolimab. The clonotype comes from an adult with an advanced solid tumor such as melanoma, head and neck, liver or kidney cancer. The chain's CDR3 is CASRPARAGAGELFF. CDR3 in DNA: TGTGCCAGCAGGCCCGCCCGGGCGGGGGCCGGGGAGCTGTTTTTT.